The 28 T cell receptor beta chains presented below share a single source sample, sequenced in a study of cytomegalovirus exposure and HLA in healthy donors. Repertoires were generated with immunoSEQ multiplex PCR, while TCRdb's copy carries only in-frame clones and drops some. Of about 190,000 clones listed, roughly 82% were seen once; the top ten hold more than 6.5%. Sequenced: PBMCs. Every receptor here comes from a man younger than 30 in good health and CMV-seropositive.

The chain has TRBV6-6 and TRBJ1-1; no definite D call. The germline V gene encodes CDR1 MNHNY and CDR2 SVGAGI (reference sequence). The CDR3 extends over 12 amino acids. V dropped 5 bases and J dropped 6 bases, with 10 bases sitting between them. CDR3 protein: CASSATASEAFF. CDR3 nucleotide sequence: TGTGCCAGCAGTGCCACAGCCTCTGAAGCTTTCTTT.

The V and J genes are TRBV30 and TRBJ2-4; no clear D gene. With 2 bases removed from V and 2 bases from J, the gap between germline ends came to 16 bases. CDR3 size: 16 residues. The germline CDR1 and CDR2 sequences are GTSNPN and SVGIG (reference sequence). CDR3 amino acids: CAWSWPAVGTKNIQYF. CDR3 DNA sequence: TGTGCCTGGAGTTGGCCGGCGGTCGGTACCAAAAACATTCAGTACTTC.

The rearrangement links TRBV28 to TRBJ2-7; D perhaps matches TRBD1 (5 bases). This CDR3 is 13 amino acids long. Germline CDR1 and CDR2: MDHEN and SYDVKM. Trimming took off 7 bases at V and 6 bases at J, with 16 bases between the two ends. CDR3 sequence (DNA): TGTGCCAGCAAAAGGGGTTCCTCTCTCGAGCAGTACTTC. Encoded protein: CASKRGSSLEQYF.

The chain carries TRBV19 and TRBJ1-5; D is undetermined. With 5 bases removed from V and 3 bases from J, the gap between germline ends came to 8 bases. This CDR3 comprises 13 residues. Germline V lookup: CDR1 LNHDA, CDR2 SQIVND (reference sequence). The CDR3 DNA is TGTGCCAGTAGTGAACAAACCAATCAGCCCCAGCATTTT. As protein: CASSEQTNQPQHF.

This chain joins TRBV5-6 and TRBJ1-5; TRBD1 aligns across 7 bases. CDR3 size: 14 residues. V gave up 5 bases and J gave up 6 bases; unmatched junction bases: 8. Germline assignment: CDR1 SGHDT and CDR2 YYEEEE. CDR3 residues: CASSSDRTGQPQHF. The CDR3 nucleotides are TGTGCCAGCAGTTCGGACAGGACGGGTCAGCCCCAGCATTTT.

The chain combines TRBV19 with TRBJ2-7; D is perhaps TRBD2 (6 bases). Germline V gene sequence: CDR1 LNHDA, CDR2 SQIVND (reference sequence). The CDR3 extends over 14 amino acids. Between the trimmed V and J ends, which lost 6 bases and 3 bases, there was a span of 15 bases. CDR3 nucleotides: TGTGCCAGTAGACAGACGGGGGAGAACTACGAGCAGTACTTC. Protein product: CASRQTGENYEQYF.

V usage is TRBV4-1 and J usage is TRBJ2-5; 7 bases match TRBD1. V was clipped by 4 bases and J by 1 base; unmatched bases: 3. The germline V gene has CDR1 MGHRA and CDR2 YSYEKL. This CDR3 spans 14 amino acids. In DNA, the CDR3 is TGCGCCAGCAGCCCGGGACAGCCCCAAGAGACCCAGTACTTC. As protein: CASSPGQPQETQYF.

The chain is built from TRBV28 and TRBJ2-3; TRBD1 aligns across 9 bases. The CDR3 contains 13 residues. Germline trimming cut 1 base from V and 11 bases from J; bases unmatched to any gene: 4. The germline V gene encodes CDR1 MDHEN and CDR2 SYDVKM. The CDR3: CASSLSRTGVQYF. CDR3 DNA sequence: TGTGCCAGCAGTTTATCCCGGACAGGGGTGCAGTATTTT.

This clone was seen a few times. V gene TRBV5-6 combines with J gene TRBJ2-7; D remains unclear. This CDR3 has 13 residues. V was shortened by 1 base and J by 3 bases, with 8 bases between the two germline ends. The germline V gene has CDR1 SGHDT and CDR2 YYEEEE. The CDR3 DNA is TGTGCCAGCAGCTTGCGCTCGAGCTACGAGCAGTACTTC. This sequence encodes CASSLRSSYEQYF.

CDR3 protein: CASAGANEQFF. The CDR3 DNA follows: TGCGCCAGCGCAGGGGCCAATGAGCAGTTCTTC. V usage is TRBV4-1 and J usage is TRBJ2-1; D possibly corresponds to TRBD1 (6 bases). V was clipped by 8 bases and J by 6 bases, with 8 bases between them. This CDR3 spans 11 amino acids. The germline CDR1 and CDR2 sequences are MGHRA and YSYEKL.

The V gene is TRBV4-1, the J gene TRBJ2-1; 8 nucleotides align to TRBD2. The trim removed 0 bases at V and 0 bases at J, leaving 7 bases unmatched. Germline V gene sequence: CDR1 MGHRA, CDR2 YSYEKL. This CDR3 comprises 18 residues. In nucleotides, the CDR3 is TGCGCCAGCAGCCAAGATCTGGCCAGCGGGAGCTCCTACAATGAGCAGTTCTTC. Protein sequence: CASSQDLASGSSYNEQFF.

The chain uses TRBV30 and TRBJ1-4; 9 bases line up with TRBD1. Germline-derived CDR1 and CDR2 are GTSNPN and SVGIG (reference sequence). J gave up 5 bases and V 2 bases, and 3 bases lay outside the gene matches. This CDR3 is 14 amino acids long. The CDR3 region has the DNA TGTGCCTGGAGTCGACAGGGGGGGAATGAAAAACTGTTTTTT. This translates into CAWSRQGGNEKLFF.

The chain couples TRBV27 to TRBJ1-1; D is uncertain. The germline V and J ends were trimmed by 4 bases and 0 bases, with 9 bases remaining between them. This CDR3 has 14 residues. In germline, CDR1 is MNHEY, CDR2 SMNVEV (reference sequence). CDR3 amino acids: CASSYRRVNTEAFF. CDR3 nucleotides: TGTGCCAGCAGTTACCGACGGGTGAACACTGAAGCTTTCTTT.

J is TRBJ2-5 and V is TRBV4-3, with a possible D match to TRBD1 (6 bases). The CDR3 runs to 15 residues. V was cut by 1 base and J by 5 bases, with 14 bases left in between. Looked up from germline, CDR1 is LGHNA and CDR2 is YSLEER. CDR3 sequence: CASSQGLQGGETQYF. For the CDR3, the DNA is TGCGCCAGCAGCCAAGGGCTACAGGGTGGTGAGACCCAGTACTTC.

The chain is built from TRBV5-1 and TRBJ2-2, with D possibly being TRBD2 (5 bases). This CDR3 comprises 15 residues. V lost 1 base, J lost 4 bases, and 11 bases lay in between. CDR1 and CDR2 (germline): SGHRS, YFSETQ. CDR3 nucleotide sequence: TGCGCCAGCAGCTTGACCCTTGGGAGCACCGGGGAGCTGTTTTTT. This translates into CASSLTLGSTGELFF.

The rearrangement links TRBV15 to TRBJ2-3, with TRBD2 matching 8 bases. Germline-derived CDR1 and CDR2 are LNHNV and YYDKDF (reference sequence). This CDR3 has 15 residues. J was trimmed by 1 base and V by 4 bases; bases with no gene match: 4. The CDR3 reads CATSKLAGGTDTQYF. The CDR3 DNA sequence: TGTGCCACCAGCAAGCTAGCGGGCGGCACAGATACGCAGTATTTT.

Turning to this clone: Other DNA sequences in this sample translate to the same CDR3. This chain links TRBV7-6 with TRBJ2-5, with TRBD1 identical over 9 bases. Trimming removed 2 bases from V and 2 bases from J; junction bases left unmatched: 9. This CDR3 region has 17 residues. The V gene's germline CDR1 is SGHVS and CDR2 FNYEAQ. This chain's CDR3 is CASSLLPGQGGQETQYF. The CDR3 DNA is TGTGCCAGCAGCTTACTCCCGGGACAGGGTGGACAAGAGACCCAGTACTTC.

V and J are TRBV4-3 and TRBJ1-1; 8 bases map to TRBD1. Germline CDR1 LGHNA, CDR2 YSLEER. CDR3 size: 14 residues. V shed 4 bases and J 3 bases; nucleotides not matched to a gene: 4. The CDR3 DNA follows: TGCGCCAGCAGCCGAGGACAGGGAGACACTGAAGCTTTCTTT. Translated: CASSRGQGDTEAFF.

This chain connects TRBV4-3 to TRBJ2-2, with D possibly TRBD2 on 5 matching bases. V shed 4 bases and J shed 5 bases, with 23 bases lying between them. The CDR3 runs to 18 residues. The germline gives CDR1 LGHNA, CDR2 YSLEER. The CDR3 here is CASSRDIGLAGGTGELFF. The CDR3 DNA reads TGCGCCAGCAGCCGAGATATAGGATTGGCGGGCGGGACCGGGGAGCTGTTTTTT.

The rearrangement joins TRBV29-1 to TRBJ1-2, with TRBD1 as a possible D gene (5 bases). Looked up from germline, CDR1 is SQVTM and CDR2 is ANQGSEA. The CDR3 loop spans 14 amino acids. Trimming left V 6 bases short and J 0 bases short, with 14 bases between. This CDR3 reads CSVGEGRTNYGYTF. The CDR3 nucleotides are TGCAGCGTGGGGGAGGGAAGAACTAACTATGGCTACACCTTC. The full variable domain, with the rest looked up from reference TRBV29-1 and TRBJ1-2, is SAVISQKPSRDICQRGTSLTIQCQVDSQVTMMFWYRQQPGQSLTLIATANQGSEATYESGFVIDKFPISRPNLTFSTLTVSNMSPEDSSIYLCSVGEGRTNYGYTFGSGTRLTVV.

Only one count was recorded for this clone. The chain is built from TRBV29-1 and TRBJ2-5; TRBD2 matches 7 bases. CDR1 and CDR2 (germline): SQVTM, ANQGSEA. Unmatched junction bases numbered 5, after V lost 5 bases and J lost 5 bases. This CDR3 spans 12 amino acids. CDR3 loop: CSVRTSIETQYF. CDR3 sequence (DNA): TGCAGCGTTCGGACTAGTATCGAGACCCAGTACTTC. Complete variable domain (other parts from reference TRBV29-1 and TRBJ2-5): SAVISQKPSRDICQRGTSLTIQCQVDSQVTMMFWYRQQPGQSLTLIATANQGSEATYESGFVIDKFPISRPNLTFSTLTVSNMSPEDSSIYLCSVRTSIETQYFGPGTRLLVL.

V gene TRBV19 combines with J gene TRBJ1-1; 9 bases match TRBD1. The germline CDR1 and CDR2 sequences are LNHDA and SQIVND (reference sequence). This CDR3 has 18 amino acids. V gave up 7 bases and J gave up 4 bases; unmatched junction bases: 19. CDR3 residues: CASTPAGRGQGIFTEAFF. The CDR3 DNA follows: TGTGCCAGTACCCCGGCGGGTAGGGGACAGGGAATATTCACTGAAGCTTTCTTT.

V usage is TRBV15 and J usage is TRBJ2-1, with 8 bases matching TRBD1. Trimming at V came to 1 base and at J to 5 bases, leaving 4 bases not matched to a gene. The CDR3 is 15 residues long. Germline loops: CDR1 LNHNV, CDR2 YYDKDF (reference sequence). The CDR3 nucleotides read TGTGCCACCAGCAGAGCTGGGACAGGTAACAATGAGCAGTTCTTC. Protein sequence: CATSRAGTGNNEQFF. Looking up the rest from reference TRBV15 and TRBJ2-1 gives the full variable domain: DAMVIQNPRYQVTQFGKPVTLSCSQTLNHNVMYWYQQKSSQAPKLLFHYYDKDFNNEADTPDNFQSRRPNTSFCFLDIRSPGLGDTAMYLCATSRAGTGNNEQFFGPGTRLTVL.

The V gene is TRBV6-1, the J gene TRBJ1-5, with TRBD1 as a possible D gene (6 bases). Germline-derived CDR1 and CDR2 are MNHNS and SASEGT. Trimming took 4 bases from V and 5 from J, leaving 12 bases between them. This CDR3 spans 14 amino acids. The CDR3 nucleotides are TGTGCCAGCAGTGGGGGGGGCCTCGATCAGCCCCAGCATTTT. Residues: CASSGGGLDQPQHF.

The chain carries TRBV7-3 and TRBJ1-2, with D tentatively TRBD1 (5 bases). Germline-derived CDR1 and CDR2 are SGHTA and FQGTGA. Trimming shortened V by 5 bases and J by 4 bases, and 14 bases separated the two germline ends. The CDR3 has 14 amino acids. CDR3 sequence reads: CASSAGQGGYGYTF. The CDR3 nucleotides are TGTGCCAGCAGCGCAGGGCAGGGAGGCTATGGCTACACCTTC.

This clone has a handful of counts. V usage is TRBV6-5 and J usage is TRBJ2-1, with TRBD2 identical over 10 bases. CDR1 MNHEY and CDR2 SVGAGI come from the germline V gene. The CDR3 runs 15 residues. J was trimmed by 7 bases and V by 6 bases; bases with no gene match: 9. CDR3 coding DNA: TGTGCCAGCAGGAGACTAGCGGGTCCTGGAAATGAGCAGTTCTTC. Amino acids: CASRRLAGPGNEQFF.

The rearrangement uses TRBV4-1 and TRBJ1-2; no definite D call. Trimming took 4 bases from V and 1 from J, leaving 7 bases between them. Germline values: CDR1 MGHRA, CDR2 YSYEKL. The CDR3 is made up of 13 amino acids. As DNA, the CDR3 is TGCGCCAGCAGCCCCGGGAGTAACTATGGCTACACCTTC. Its translation is CASSPGSNYGYTF.

The V gene is TRBV4-2, the J gene TRBJ1-1; TRBD1 matches at 8 bases. With V trimmed by 0 bases and J by 5 bases, 8 bases remained unmatched. The length of the CDR3 is 16 residues. Germline values: CDR1 LGHNA, CDR2 YNFKEQ. Here the CDR3 reads CASSQDKGQGTTEAFF. CDR3 sequence (DNA): TGTGCCAGCAGCCAAGATAAAGGACAGGGTACGACTGAAGCTTTCTTT.